These 24 T cell receptor beta chains were all obtained from the same sample, sequenced in a study of control samples from healthy donors and cancer patients. Assay used: immunoSEQ multiplex PCR; TCRdb lists only in-frame clones, some missing. The sample has about 150,000 clones; more than 85% are singletons. Sequencing was done on a sample of blood. These receptors originate from a man aged 50 to 60 in good health.

The rearrangement uses TRBV3-1 (or the pseudogene TRBV3-2) and TRBJ1-1; TRBD1 is a possible D gene (5 bases). The CDR3 is 12 residues long. V was shortened by 4 bases and J by 6 bases, with 9 bases between the two germline ends. Germline CDR1 LGHDT, CDR2 YNNKEL (reference sequence). The CDR3 sequence: CASSPRAAEAFF. CDR3 sequence (DNA): TGTGCCAGCAGCCCCAGGGCGGCTGAAGCTTTCTTT.

The chain couples TRBV2 to TRBJ2-1; 8 positions agree with TRBD2. From germline, CDR1 is SNHLY and CDR2 FYNNEI. Trimming removed 6 bases from V and 2 bases from J; junction bases left unmatched: 3. The CDR3 is 14 amino acids. The CDR3 DNA follows: TGTGCCAGCAGACTAGCGGAGCCCTACAATGAGCAGTTCTTC. This gives the protein CASRLAEPYNEQFF.

The V gene is TRBV27, the J gene TRBJ2-5; D gene ambiguous. V gave up 0 bases and J gave up 5 bases, with 10 bases separating them. The CDR3 is 14 amino acids. The germline CDR1 and CDR2 sequences are MNHEY and SMNVEV (reference sequence). This chain's CDR3 is CASSLSMGRETQYF. In nucleotides, the CDR3 is TGTGCCAGCAGTTTATCGATGGGTAGGGAGACCCAGTACTTC.

This chain connects TRBV10-1 to TRBJ2-5; D gene ambiguous. Germline assignment: CDR1 WNHNN and CDR2 SYGVQD (reference sequence). The V and J ends lost 2 bases and 7 bases respectively, with 17 bases between them. This CDR3 has 15 residues. CDR3 nucleotide sequence: TGCGCCAGCAGTGAGCAAGGCACGTTTTTGGGGACCCAGTACTTC. Amino acids: CASSEQGTFLGTQYF.

The chain employs TRBV3-1 (or the pseudogene TRBV3-2) and TRBJ2-1; 8 bases map to TRBD2. The V segment lost 4 bases and the J segment 0 bases; nucleotides outside the gene matches: 11. CDR1 LGHDT and CDR2 YNNKEL come from the germline V gene (reference sequence). This CDR3 contains 18 residues. Here the CDR3 reads CASSPFGGSGSSYNEQFF. In nucleotides, the CDR3 is TGTGCCAGCAGCCCCTTTGGAGGAAGCGGGAGCTCCTACAATGAGCAGTTCTTC.

CDR3 DNA: TGTGCCAGCAGACCCGCTTTGATGGTCGGCACCATATATTTT. Translating it yields CASRPALMVGTIYF. The chain is built from TRBV28 and TRBJ1-3; D gene ambiguous. The germline V gene has CDR1 MDHEN and CDR2 SYDVKM. CDR3 length: 14 amino acids. Trimming stripped 6 bases from V and 9 bases from J, with 18 bases between.

The V gene is TRBV15, the J gene TRBJ1-5; unclear D gene. This CDR3 has 20 amino acids. The germline V and J ends were trimmed by 0 bases and 2 bases, with 23 bases remaining between them. Per germline, CDR1 LNHNV and CDR2 YYDKDF (reference sequence). CDR3 coding DNA: TGTGCCACCAGCAGAGATTATTTCACTTCGGAGTACGCGGGCAATCAGCCCCAGCATTTT. It specifies CATSRDYFTSEYAGNQPQHF. The full variable domain, completed using reference TRBV15 and TRBJ1-5, is DAMVIQNPRYQVTQFGKPVTLSCSQTLNHNVMYWYQQKSSQAPKLLFHYYDKDFNNEADTPDNFQSRRPNTSFCFLDIRSPGLGDTAMYLCATSRDYFTSEYAGNQPQHFGDGTRLSIL.

This clone came up once. CDR3 sequence reads: CASSEQGVHKETQYF. For the CDR3, the DNA is TGTGCCAGCAGTGAACAGGGAGTCCATAAAGAGACCCAGTACTTC. V gene TRBV2 combines with J gene TRBJ2-5, with D perhaps matching TRBD1 or TRBD2 (5 bases each). Trimming left V 2 bases short and J 3 bases short, with 13 bases between. CDR3 size: 15 residues. CDR1 SNHLY and CDR2 FYNNEI come from the germline V gene.

The V call is TRBV4-2, the J call TRBJ2-5; D is perhaps TRBD1 or TRBD2 (6 bases each). Germline V gene lookup returns CDR1 LGHNA and CDR2 YNFKEQ. V lost 3 bases and J lost 5, with 19 bases in between. The CDR3 is 16 residues long. CDR3 region: CASSQAAGGGWETQYF. CDR3 bases: TGTGCCAGCAGCCAGGCAGCGGGTGGGGGCTGGGAGACCCAGTACTTC.

V and J are TRBV6-5 and TRBJ2-1, with D perhaps matching TRBD1 (6 bases). V was pared by 2 bases and J by 0 bases, with 11 bases between. The CDR3 runs to 16 residues. CDR1 and CDR2 (germline): MNHEY, SVGAGI. The CDR3 sequence: CASSYATGSSYNEQFF. CDR3 coding DNA: TGTGCCAGCAGTTACGCTACAGGGAGCTCCTACAATGAGCAGTTCTTC.

The V call is TRBV19, the J call TRBJ2-1, with D tentatively TRBD2 (5 bases). Germline-derived CDR1 and CDR2 are LNHDA and SQIVND (reference sequence). The CDR3 spans 15 residues. Trimming removed 3 bases at V and 4 bases at J, with 13 bases between. The CDR3 nucleotides are TGTGCCAGTAGTATCGGGTCGGGATATTACAATGAGCAGTTCTTC. It yields the protein CASSIGSGYYNEQFF.

The chain has TRBV12-3 or TRBV12-4 and TRBJ1-2, with D uncertain. Trimming removed 3 bases at V and 4 bases at J, with 6 bases between. This CDR3 has 12 residues. CDR3 residues: CASSLEAYGYTF. For the CDR3, the DNA is TGTGCCAGCAGTTTGGAGGCCTATGGCTACACCTTC.

This rearrangement joins TRBV6-1 to TRBJ1-4, with no clear D. The length of the CDR3 is 14 residues. Trimming shortened V by 3 bases and J by 4 bases, and 9 bases separated the two germline ends. The germline V gene encodes CDR1 MNHNS and CDR2 SASEGT. The chain's CDR3 is CASSDGLHNEKLFF. The CDR3 DNA sequence: TGTGCCAGCAGTGACGGACTGCATAATGAAAAACTGTTTTTT.

This chain uses TRBV28 with TRBJ1-3; 9 bases are shared with TRBD1. V lost 5 bases, J lost 1 base, and 12 bases stayed unmatched. The germline gives CDR1 MDHEN, CDR2 SYDVKM. The length of the CDR3 is 18 residues. CDR3 amino acids: CASSAPGQGLISGNTIYF. The CDR3, as DNA: TGTGCCAGCAGTGCACCGGGACAGGGCCTCATATCTGGAAACACCATATATTTT.

The rearrangement uses TRBV6-1 and TRBJ1-2, with TRBD1 identical over 8 bases. V was pared by 2 bases and J by 0 bases, with 8 bases of the junction left unmatched. The CDR3 contains 17 residues. CDR1 is MNHNS and CDR2 is SASEGT in the germline V gene. CDR3 loop: CASSEIGQGRANYGYTF. The CDR3 DNA reads as TGTGCCAGCAGTGAAATCGGACAGGGAAGGGCTAACTATGGCTACACCTTC.

The CDR3 region has the DNA TGTGCCAGCAGTGAAGGGGGACAGGGAGCCTACGAGCAGTACTTC. Protein product: CASSEGGQGAYEQYF. The V gene is TRBV6-1, the J gene TRBJ2-7; 9 nucleotides agree with TRBD1. V was pared by 1 base and J by 2 bases, with 3 bases of the junction left unmatched. CDR1 and CDR2 (germline): MNHNS, SASEGT. The CDR3 runs 15 residues.

The rearrangement uses TRBV7-8 and TRBJ2-3, with TRBD2 as a possible D gene (6 bases). The V gene's germline CDR1 is SGHVS and CDR2 FQNEAQ. V was trimmed by 1 base and J by 3 bases, leaving 11 bases between them. There are 15 residues in the CDR3. In DNA form, the CDR3 reads TGTGCCAGCAGCTTAGATTTCGGGGGAACAGATACGCAGTATTTT. Translation gives CASSLDFGGTDTQYF. Full variable domain (outside the CDR3, taken from reference TRBV7-8 and TRBJ2-3): GAGVSQSPRYKVAKRGQDVALRCDPISGHVSLFWYQQALGQGPEFLTYFQNEAQLDKSGLPSDRFFAERPEGSVSTLKIQRTQQEDSAVYLCASSLDFGGTDTQYFGPGTRLTVL.

The chain recombines TRBV5-1 with TRBJ2-5; 12 nucleotides agree with TRBD2. The V gene's germline CDR1 is SGHRS and CDR2 YFSETQ. The CDR3 runs to 15 residues. V dropped 2 bases and J dropped 4; count of bases not matched to a gene: 3. In DNA form, the CDR3 reads TGCGCCAGCAGCTTCGGGACTAGCGGGCGAGAGACCCAGTACTTC. It yields the protein CASSFGTSGRETQYF.

This clone was counted a few times. This chain joins TRBV14 and TRBJ1-6, with unresolved D. Trimming took 3 bases from V and 10 from J, leaving 13 bases between them. CDR3 length: 14 amino acids. Germline lookup yields CDR1 SGHDN and CDR2 FVKESK. The CDR3 protein is CASSQAQIWSPLHF. Written as DNA, the CDR3 is TGTGCCAGCAGCCAGGCTCAAATTTGGTCACCCCTCCACTTT.

This chain joins TRBV7-9 and TRBJ2-3; D not certain. The ends were cut back, 0 bases at V and 1 base at J, with 5 bases in the middle. This CDR3 comprises 14 residues. Germline V gives CDR1 SEHNR, CDR2 FQNEAQ (reference sequence). For the CDR3, the DNA is TGTGCCAGCAGCTTAGCTCCTGGCACAGATACGCAGTATTTT. It translates to CASSLAPGTDTQYF.

The V gene is TRBV6-5, the J gene TRBJ2-7; the match to TRBD2 covers 8 bases. J lost 3 bases, V lost 6 bases, and 10 bases had no gene match. Germline assignment: CDR1 MNHEY and CDR2 SVGAGI. The CDR3 covers 15 residues. CDR3 DNA: TGTGCCAGCAGCGACGGGGCTAGCGGGCACTACGAGCAGTACTTC. The encoded protein is CASSDGASGHYEQYF.

The V gene is TRBV27, the J gene TRBJ2-1; TRBD1 matches at 8 bases. CDR1 is MNHEY and CDR2 is SMNVEV in the germline V gene (reference sequence). Trimming at V came to 6 bases and at J to 8 bases, leaving 6 bases not matched to a gene. The CDR3 spans 13 residues. CDR3 bases: TGTGCCAGCAGAGGACAGGGAAGGCATGAGCAGTTCTTC. Residues: CASRGQGRHEQFF.

This clone was detected once. V usage is TRBV6-5 and J usage is TRBJ1-1; D not certain. Trimming removed 7 bases at V and 0 bases at J, with 12 bases between. CDR1 is MNHEY, CDR2 SVGAGI, per germline. The CDR3 consists of 14 residues. The CDR3 here is CASTTAGLNTEAFF. The CDR3, as DNA: TGTGCCAGCACCACTGCCGGATTGAACACTGAAGCTTTCTTT.

The rearrangement links TRBV5-1 to TRBJ2-5, with D possibly matching TRBD2 (7 bases). This CDR3 has 16 amino acids. V lost 2 bases and J lost 1, with 15 bases in between. In germline, CDR1 is SGHRS, CDR2 YFSETQ. CDR3 in amino acids: CASSLGGAGPQETQYF. The CDR3 DNA reads as TGCGCCAGCAGCTTAGGGGGAGCGGGGCCCCAAGAGACCCAGTACTTC.